These 26 T cell receptor beta chains were all obtained from the same sample, sequenced in a study of cytomegalovirus exposure and HLA in healthy donors. Primers for the PCR totalled 60 Vbeta and 13 Jbeta. This table comes from immunoSEQ multiplex PCR, and its TCRdb copy is limited to in-frame clones, with some not included. Here the sample spans 150,000 or so clones, around 80% being singletons. The sequencing sample was made of PBMCs. The origin of the receptors is a woman aged 50 to 60 in good health and CMV-seropositive.

The chain recombines TRBV20-1 with TRBJ2-5; D is unclear. Trimming pared 4 bases from V and 0 bases from J, leaving 3 bases between. Germline CDR1 reads DFQATT; CDR2 reads SNEGSKA (reference sequence). The CDR3 has 11 amino acids. The CDR3 bases are TGCAGTGCTACTCACCAAGAGACCCAGTACTTC. As protein: CSATHQETQYF.

The chain links TRBV4-3 to TRBJ2-3, with 9 bases lining up with TRBD2. The junction had 6 bases not matched to a gene; V was cut back by 1 base and J by 1 base. CDR1 and CDR2 from the germline V gene are LGHNA and YSLEER. The CDR3 runs 17 residues. This chain's CDR3 is CASSQGSSGDRTDTQYF. CDR3 DNA sequence: TGCGCCAGCAGCCAAGGCTCTAGCGGGGACCGCACAGATACGCAGTATTTT.

The chain links TRBV2 to TRBJ2-2, with 7 positions matching TRBD2. With 5 bases clipped from V and 6 bases from J, the junction kept 9 bases outside the gene matches. The germline CDR1 and CDR2 sequences are SNHLY and FYNNEI. There are 15 residues in the CDR3. CDR3 sequence reads: CASSPSGVLAGELFF. The CDR3 coding sequence is TGTGCCAGCAGTCCCAGCGGGGTGTTGGCCGGGGAGCTGTTTTTT.

This rearrangement joins TRBV9 to TRBJ2-1, with 11 bases matching TRBD2. The CDR3 covers 19 residues. The germline V gene has CDR1 SGDLS and CDR2 YYNGEE. J was trimmed by 4 bases and V by 3 bases; bases with no gene match: 15. CDR3 amino acids: CASSARGSGRAGGYNEQFF. The CDR3 coding sequence is TGTGCCAGCAGCGCCCGGGGTAGCGGGAGGGCTGGAGGGTACAATGAGCAGTTCTTC.

This sequence joins TRBV28 and TRBJ1-5; D is perhaps TRBD1 (6 bases). The ends were cut back, 3 bases at V and 2 bases at J, with 11 bases in the middle. Germline V gene data show CDR1 as MDHEN and CDR2 as SYDVKM. CDR3 length: 15 amino acids. The CDR3 sequence: CASSLRGMGNQPQHF. Here the CDR3 DNA reads TGTGCCAGCAGTTTGAGGGGGATGGGCAATCAGCCCCAGCATTTT.

This chain links TRBV7-3 with TRBJ2-1; TRBD2 aligns across 9 bases. Losses at the gene ends were 2 bases for V and 9 bases for J; bases not matched to a gene: 14. The CDR3 extends over 17 amino acids. Germline V gene lookup returns CDR1 SGHTA and CDR2 FQGTGA. CDR3 bases: TGTGCCAGCAGCTTATCTCATGCTAGCGGGATGGGTGGTGAGCAGTTCTTC. As protein: CASSLSHASGMGGEQFF.

This clone was counted once. This chain uses TRBV2 with TRBJ2-2; 7 nucleotides line up with TRBD1. The J segment lost 3 bases and the V segment lost 3 bases, leaving 13 bases of the junction unmatched. The germline V gene has CDR1 SNHLY and CDR2 FYNNEI. CDR3 size: 18 residues. The CDR3, as DNA: TGTGCCAGCAGTGATGTTTGGGCAGGGGGAGCCCACACCGGGGAGCTGTTTTTT. Residues: CASSDVWAGGAHTGELFF.

The chain links TRBV30 to TRBJ1-1, with D tentatively TRBD1 (5 bases). This CDR3 contains 15 residues. Germline assignment: CDR1 GTSNPN and CDR2 SVGIG (reference sequence). V lost 8 bases, J lost 0 bases, and 19 bases lay in between. The CDR3 region is CAGDPGLLMNTEAFF. The CDR3, as DNA: TGTGCCGGCGATCCGGGACTACTCATGAACACTGAAGCTTTCTTT.

The CDR3 loop reads CASSPNPEGEQYF. Here the CDR3 DNA reads TGTGCCAGCAGCCCTAACCCGGAGGGCGAGCAGTACTTC. The V and J genes are TRBV9 and TRBJ2-7, with D tentatively TRBD2 (6 bases). CDR1 SGDLS and CDR2 YYNGEE come from the germline V gene. The V gene lost 4 bases and the J gene lost 6 bases, with 14 bases spanning the gap. There are 13 residues in the CDR3.

This chain uses TRBV7-8 with TRBJ2-1; the match to TRBD2 covers 7 bases. This CDR3 comprises 12 residues. V gave up 3 bases and J gave up 10 bases; unmatched junction bases: 3. From germline, CDR1 is SGHVS and CDR2 FQNEAQ. CDR3 loop: CASSFRGGEQFF. CDR3 sequence (DNA): TGTGCCAGCAGCTTCCGGGGAGGGGAGCAGTTCTTC.

The V and J genes are TRBV25-1 and TRBJ2-5; unclear D gene. Germline CDR1 and CDR2: MGHDK and SYGVNS. The CDR3 spans 15 residues. The V gene lost 1 base and the J gene lost 1 base, with 10 bases spanning the gap. CDR3 amino acids: CASSEFRHLQETQYF. CDR3 coding DNA: TGTGCCAGCAGTGAATTTCGACATCTCCAAGAGACCCAGTACTTC.

Note on this clone: One end of the junction fails to match germline, which may point to a read error. Within the sample, other DNA sequences also encode this same CDR3. The CDR3 DNA is TGCGCCAGCAGCGAGTCTACTAGCGGGAGAGGGGCAGCACCAGATACGCAGTATTTT. This codes for CASSESTSGRGAAPDTQYF. The V and J genes are TRBV10-1 and TRBJ2-3; 11 bases are a match to TRBD2. The CDR3 length is 19 residues. Germline-derived CDR1 and CDR2 are WNHNN and SYGVQD (reference sequence).

This chain joins TRBV10-3 and TRBJ2-2, with no clear D. The CDR3 totals 15 residues. V shed 9 bases and J shed 1 base, with 15 bases lying between them. Germline CDR1 reads ENHRY; CDR2 reads SYGVKD. The chain's CDR3 is CAILPGGGNTGELFF. CDR3 nucleotides: TGTGCCATTCTCCCCGGCGGTGGGAACACCGGGGAGCTGTTTTTT.

This chain joins TRBV5-1 and TRBJ1-2, with 10 bases matching TRBD1. Losses at the gene ends were 0 bases for V and 11 bases for J; bases not matched to a gene: 4. The CDR3 consists of 13 residues. Germline V gene sequence: CDR1 SGHRS, CDR2 YFSETQ. The CDR3 spells CASSLGRDRGYTF. The CDR3 nucleotides are TGCGCCAGCAGCTTGGGCCGGGACAGGGGTTACACCTTC. The full variable domain, with the rest looked up from reference TRBV5-1 and TRBJ1-2, is KAGVTQTPRYLIKTRGQQVTLSCSPISGHRSVSWYQQTPGQGLQFLFEYFSETQRNKGNFPGRFSGRQFSNSRSEMNVSTLELGDSALYLCASSLGRDRGYTFGSGTRLTVV.

V gene TRBV7-2 combines with J gene TRBJ2-2, with no clear D. CDR1 SGHTA and CDR2 FQGNSA come from the germline V gene. Between the trimmed V and J ends, which lost 4 bases and 0 bases, there was a span of 12 bases. CDR3 length equals 16 residues. This chain's CDR3 is CASSSQRLANTGELFF. The CDR3 region has the DNA TGTGCCAGCAGCTCCCAGCGCCTAGCGAACACCGGGGAGCTGTTTTTT.

The chain joins TRBV14 to TRBJ1-1, with TRBD1 as a possible D gene (5 bases). CDR1 is SGHDN and CDR2 is FVKESK in the germline V gene. The CDR3 loop spans 12 amino acids. Trimming removed 5 bases from V and 4 bases from J, with 8 bases in between. CDR3 amino acids: CASSTGITEAFF. Written as DNA, the CDR3 is TGTGCCAGCAGCACAGGTATCACTGAAGCTTTCTTT.

The V call is TRBV4-2, the J call TRBJ1-2; 7 bases line up with TRBD1. Germline lookup yields CDR1 LGHNA and CDR2 YNFKEQ. Trimming removed 4 bases from V and 5 bases from J; junction bases left unmatched: 10. The CDR3 runs 15 residues. The CDR3 DNA sequence: TGTGCCAGCAGCCCTGACTCCGACAGGGCGTATGGCTACACCTTC. It specifies CASSPDSDRAYGYTF.

This rearrangement joins TRBV4-1 to TRBJ1-2, with TRBD1 identical over 7 bases. CDR3 size: 15 residues. Germline V gives CDR1 MGHRA, CDR2 YSYEKL. V dropped 4 bases and J dropped 6; count of bases not matched to a gene: 11. The CDR3 sequence: CASSLGDRYSDGYTF. The CDR3 DNA is TGCGCCAGCAGCCTAGGGGACAGATATTCGGATGGCTACACCTTC.

V and J are TRBV18 and TRBJ2-3, with D perhaps TRBD2 (5 bases). V lost 3 bases, J lost 10 bases, and 8 bases lay in between. The germline V gene has CDR1 KGHSH and CDR2 LQKENI. CDR3 size: 11 residues. The CDR3, as DNA: TGTGCCAGCTCACCCTGGCGGGCGCAGTATTTT. Translation gives CASSPWRAQYF.

V gene TRBV4-1 combines with J gene TRBJ2-1; possibly TRBD2 for D (5 bases). V lost 0 bases and J 2 bases, leaving 14 bases between the germline ends. The CDR3 totals 17 residues. In germline, CDR1 is MGHRA, CDR2 YSYEKL. The CDR3 loop reads CASSQDPGRAPYNEQFF. CDR3 in DNA: TGCGCCAGCAGCCAAGATCCCGGGCGGGCACCCTACAATGAGCAGTTCTTC.

The chain is built from TRBV14 and TRBJ1-1; perhaps TRBD1 as D (5 bases). Trimming took off 3 bases at V and 1 base at J, with 15 bases between the two ends. Germline-derived CDR1 and CDR2 are SGHDN and FVKESK. This CDR3 region has 16 residues. The CDR3 DNA follows: TGTGCCAGCAGCCAGGGACTACCGGGCCCGAACACTGAAGCTTTCTTT. This translates into CASSQGLPGPNTEAFF.

This clone was picked up a small number of times. This chain links TRBV5-4 with TRBJ2-3; 9 nucleotides match TRBD1. The V gene's germline CDR1 is SGHNT and CDR2 YYREEE (reference sequence). Unmatched junction bases numbered 2, after V lost 0 bases and J lost 0 bases. The CDR3 contains 16 residues. The CDR3 is CASSLGDRVSTDTQYF. CDR3 sequence (DNA): TGTGCCAGCAGCTTGGGGGACAGGGTGAGCACAGATACGCAGTATTTT.

The CDR3 protein is CASSSTGVVRGYTF. CDR3 coding DNA: TGTGCCAGCAGTTCCACGGGGGTTGTTCGAGGCTACACCTTC. This chain joins TRBV6-5 and TRBJ1-2, with D tentatively TRBD1 (5 bases). The CDR3 runs 14 residues. With 4 bases removed from V and 8 bases from J, the gap between germline ends came to 17 bases. Germline V CDR1 and CDR2: MNHEY, SVGAGI.

The chain combines TRBV18 with TRBJ1-2, with 8 bases matching TRBD1. The CDR3 contains 13 residues. V dropped 8 bases and J dropped 3; count of bases not matched to a gene: 5. Germline V gives CDR1 KGHSH, CDR2 LQKENI. CDR3: CASQGALDYGYTF. The DNA of the CDR3 is TGTGCCAGCCAGGGGGCCTTGGACTATGGCTACACCTTC.

This clone was counted only a few times. CDR3 nucleotide sequence: TGTGCCAGCAGCCGCGCAGGGGAGACCCAGTACTTC. Amino acids: CASSRAGETQYF. The chain uses TRBV7-8 and TRBJ2-5; the D gene is possibly TRBD1 (5 bases). The length of the CDR3 is 12 residues. Trimming removed 5 bases at V and 5 bases at J, with 9 bases between. Germline-derived CDR1 and CDR2 are SGHVS and FQNEAQ.

This clone was seen just once. The chain carries TRBV28 and TRBJ1-5; D unresolved. This CDR3 contains 13 residues. Looked up from germline, CDR1 is MDHEN and CDR2 is SYDVKM. V shed 6 bases and J shed 6 bases, with 12 bases lying between them. The CDR3 nucleotides read TGTGCCAGCAGGCCTCCGACAAGTCAGCCCCAGCATTTT. Protein sequence: CASRPPTSQPQHF.